This TCR beta chain comes out of a study of pediatric ulcerative colitis. The table came from immunoSEQ multiplex PCR; TCRdb's copy has only in-frame clones and leaves some out. The sample yields fewer than 30,000 clones, approximately 71% seen once. The length of the CDR3 is 16 residues. V lost 3 bases and J 0 bases, leaving 13 bases between the germline ends. Germline assignment: CDR1 KGHSH and CDR2 LQKENI. The rectum was sampled with one to two pinch biopsies at colonoscopy. The TCR originated in a boy younger than 18 with severe ulcerative colitis. V and J are TRBV18 and TRBJ2-3; D unclear. Sequenced input: gut tissue. The CDR3 bases are TGTGCCAGCTCACCGATGGCAGCCTCTAGCACAGATACGCAGTATTTT. Translation: CASSPMAASSTDTQYF.